Each of the 29 T cell receptor beta chains below was sequenced from the same sample in a study of blood T cell repertoires in COVID-19. Repertoires were generated with immunoSEQ multiplex PCR, while TCRdb's copy carries only in-frame clones and drops some. Of about 300,000 clones in the sample, roughly 88% were seen once. Sample: peripheral blood. These receptors all stem from a woman in her twenties or thirties who had recovered from COVID-19.

The CDR3, as DNA: TGTGCCAGCAGTTTAAGGGGACAGGGTAGCAATCAGCCCCAGCATTTT. This gives the protein CASSLRGQGSNQPQHF. The chain couples TRBV28 to TRBJ1-5, with 9 nucleotides matching TRBD1. V shed 2 bases and J 0 bases; nucleotides not matched to a gene: 2. The CDR3 extends over 16 amino acids. CDR1 MDHEN and CDR2 SYDVKM come from the germline V gene.

The chain has TRBV6-2 or TRBV6-3 and TRBJ2-2, with unresolved D. The CDR3 runs 15 residues. The germline gives CDR1 MNHEY, CDR2 SVGEGT. The V and J ends lost 6 bases and 7 bases respectively, with 18 bases between them. Here the CDR3 DNA reads TGTGCCAGCAGCCGCTATGGAGTAGCCGGCGGGGAGCTGTTTTTT. This translates into CASSRYGVAGGELFF.

The rearrangement joins TRBV12-3 or TRBV12-4 to TRBJ2-1; 7 nucleotides match TRBD2. Trimming at V came to 10 bases and at J to 8 bases, leaving 5 bases not matched to a gene. The length of the CDR3 is 11 residues. CDR3 in amino acids: CATHRGDEQFF. The DNA for the CDR3 is TGTGCCACCCACCGGGGGGATGAGCAGTTCTTC.

The genes are TRBV2 and TRBJ2-6, with 9 bases matching TRBD1. Germline V gives CDR1 SNHLY, CDR2 FYNNEI. Trimming removed 6 bases from V and 0 bases from J; junction bases left unmatched: 9. CDR3 length equals 18 residues. In DNA, the CDR3 is TGTGCCAGCAGCTCCAGCCCGGGACAGGGCTCTGGGGCCAACGTCCTGACTTTC. It is translated as CASSSSPGQGSGANVLTF.

This sequence joins TRBV5-1 and TRBJ1-1, with a weak D call TRBD1 (6 bases). The CDR3 spans 14 residues. V lost 0 bases to trimming and J lost 11 bases, with 17 bases between them. CDR1 is SGHRS, CDR2 YFSETQ, per germline. The CDR3 nucleotides read TGCGCCAGCAGCTTGGGGCTGGGGGGGCCCTGGGCTTTCTTT. Protein product: CASSLGLGGPWAFF.

This chain connects TRBV5-1 to TRBJ1-2; 8 bases are shared with TRBD1. V shed 4 bases, J shed 3 bases, and the junction held 5 bases outside the gene matches. CDR1 and CDR2 (germline): SGHRS, YFSETQ. This CDR3 spans 14 amino acids. The CDR3 loop reads CASSRPDRDYGYTF. CDR3 sequence (DNA): TGCGCCAGCAGCCGCCCGGACAGGGACTATGGCTACACCTTC.

The chain couples TRBV11-3 to TRBJ1-1; D may be TRBD1 (6 bases). The CDR3 consists of 14 residues. Germline lookup yields CDR1 SGHNT and CDR2 YENEEA. The germline V and J ends were trimmed by 3 bases and 5 bases, with 13 bases remaining between them. CDR3 sequence: CASSLTGSVTEAFF. CDR3 bases: TGTGCCAGCAGCTTGACAGGATCGGTTACTGAAGCTTTCTTT.

About this clone itself: Other DNA sequences in the same sample also yield this CDR3. The CDR3 reads CASSQDLSNQPQHF. CDR3 nucleotides: TGCGCCAGCAGCCAAGACTTAAGCAATCAGCCCCAGCATTTT. The chain recombines TRBV4-1 with TRBJ1-5, with no clear D. CDR3 length: 14 residues. Between the trimmed V and J ends, which lost 0 bases and 1 base, there was a span of 4 bases. The germline gives CDR1 MGHRA, CDR2 YSYEKL.

V is TRBV15 and J is TRBJ1-1; 7 bases fit TRBD1. The germline CDR1 and CDR2 sequences are LNHNV and YYDKDF (reference sequence). V lost 1 base, J lost 1 base, and 3 bases stayed unmatched. There are 15 residues in the CDR3. CDR3: CATSRGGGRNTEAFF. In nucleotides, the CDR3 is TGTGCCACCAGCAGAGGAGGGGGCAGGAACACTGAAGCTTTCTTT.

The chain is built from TRBV27 and TRBJ1-2; D call uncertain. The germline V gene has CDR1 MNHEY and CDR2 SMNVEV (reference sequence). The CDR3 covers 12 residues. V was clipped by 8 bases and J by 8 bases, with 15 bases between them. The CDR3 region is CASGLRYGGYTF. The CDR3, as DNA: TGTGCCAGCGGCCTGCGGTACGGGGGCTACACCTTC.

This chain joins TRBV9 and TRBJ2-7; no firm D call. The V and J ends lost 0 bases and 1 base respectively, with 8 bases between them. The CDR3 is 14 residues long. Germline CDR1 and CDR2: SGDLS and YYNGEE. In DNA form, the CDR3 reads TGTGCCAGCAGCGTAGGAGAGGAGTCCTACGAGCAGTACTTC. Protein: CASSVGEESYEQYF. The full variable domain, in which reference TRBV9 and TRBJ2-7 provide the parts outside the CDR3, is DSGVTQTPKHLITATGQRVTLRCSPRSGDLSVYWYQQSLDQGLQFLIQYYNGEERAKGNILERFSAQQFPDLHSELNLSSLELGDSALYFCASSVGEESYEQYFGPGTRLTVT.

Only one count was recorded for this clone. This chain uses TRBV7-8 with TRBJ2-7, with D possibly matching TRBD2 (6 bases). There are 15 residues in the CDR3. Germline V CDR1 and CDR2: SGHVS, FQNEAQ. V dropped 7 bases and J dropped 7 bases, with 23 bases sitting between them. The CDR3 sequence is CASTNGGTALREQYF. Written as DNA, the CDR3 is TGTGCCAGCACGAACGGCGGGACTGCCCTACGAGAGCAGTACTTC. The full variable domain, rest sourced from reference TRBV7-8 and TRBJ2-7, is GAGVSQSPRYKVAKRGQDVALRCDPISGHVSLFWYQQALGQGPEFLTYFQNEAQLDKSGLPSDRFFAERPEGSVSTLKIQRTQQEDSAVYLCASTNGGTALREQYFGPGTRLTVT.

V usage is TRBV4-2 and J usage is TRBJ1-2; D uncertain. This CDR3 has 15 amino acids. V lost 2 bases and J 4 bases, leaving 14 bases between the germline ends. The V gene's germline CDR1 is LGHNA and CDR2 YNFKEQ. The CDR3 reads CASSQIPMEGYGYTF. The CDR3 nucleotides are TGTGCCAGCAGCCAAATCCCTATGGAGGGCTATGGCTACACCTTC.

The chain uses TRBV4-3 and TRBJ2-3; weak D call: TRBD1 (5 bases). The CDR3 consists of 17 residues. Trimming left V 4 bases short and J 2 bases short, with 19 bases between. Per germline, CDR1 LGHNA and CDR2 YSLEER. For the CDR3, the DNA is TGCGCCAGCAGCCGCCTTCTTGGGGCGCGAGACACAGATACGCAGTATTTT. Encoded protein: CASSRLLGARDTDTQYF.

The chain joins TRBV15 to TRBJ2-7; D is unclear. The CDR3 consists of 14 residues. Germline-derived CDR1 and CDR2 are LNHNV and YYDKDF (reference sequence). Trimming took 0 bases from V and 0 from J, leaving 6 bases between them. The CDR3 DNA reads as TGTGCCACCAGCAGAGACCTCAGCTCCTACGAGCAGTACTTC. This translates into CATSRDLSSYEQYF.

This chain uses TRBV27 with TRBJ1-4; 8 nucleotides match TRBD1. The CDR3 totals 14 residues. The V gene end was trimmed by 3 bases and the J gene end by 6 bases; junction bases not matched to a gene: 3. The germline V gene has CDR1 MNHEY and CDR2 SMNVEV (reference sequence). CDR3 nucleotide sequence: TGTGCCAGCAGTTTCAGGGGGCCGGATGAAAAACTGTTTTTT. Its protein is CASSFRGPDEKLFF.

As DNA, the CDR3 is TGTGCCAGCAGCGCCTTAGGGACAAAAGAAGTCAATCAGCCCCAGCATTTT. Residues: CASSALGTKEVNQPQHF. The chain is built from TRBV9 and TRBJ1-5, with D possibly TRBD1 on 6 matching bases. This CDR3 is built from 17 residues. Germline CDR1 reads SGDLS; CDR2 reads YYNGEE. Between the trimmed V and J ends, which lost 3 bases and 3 bases, there was a span of 19 bases.

The DNA of the CDR3 is TGTGCCAGCAGCCTACGGGACATTAGATCAGCAGATACGCAGTATTTT. This gives the protein CASSLRDIRSADTQYF. The rearrangement uses TRBV4-2 and TRBJ2-3; TRBD1 might be the D (6 bases). Germline CDR1 reads LGHNA; CDR2 reads YNFKEQ. The CDR3 consists of 16 residues. The V end was cut by 4 bases, the J end by 4 bases, with 18 bases between.

A few counts support this clone. The rearrangement uses TRBV30 and TRBJ1-1, with 9 nucleotides matching TRBD1. Looked up from germline, CDR1 is GTSNPN and CDR2 is SVGIG (reference sequence). The CDR3 totals 15 residues. The J segment lost 4 bases and the V segment lost 0 bases, leaving 6 bases of the junction unmatched. CDR3 sequence reads: CAWSVNRGLGTEAFF. The DNA of the CDR3 is TGTGCCTGGAGTGTAAACAGGGGGCTGGGCACTGAAGCTTTCTTT.

The chain recombines TRBV5-1 with TRBJ1-4; TRBD1 is a possible D gene (5 bases). V lost 3 bases and J 4 bases, leaving 10 bases between the germline ends. The germline V gene has CDR1 SGHRS and CDR2 YFSETQ. This CDR3 contains 14 residues. In DNA form, the CDR3 reads TGCGCCAGCAGCTCGGACATTGGTAATGAAAAACTGTTTTTT. It yields the protein CASSSDIGNEKLFF.

The chain has TRBV24-1 and TRBJ1-1; 7 bases fit TRBD1. With V trimmed by 4 bases and J by 11 bases, 12 bases remained unmatched. Germline-derived CDR1 and CDR2 are KGHDR and SFDVKD. The CDR3 has 14 amino acids. The CDR3 reads CATSDPGQPQDAFF. CDR3 bases: TGTGCCACCAGTGACCCGGGACAGCCACAGGACGCTTTCTTT.

The chain employs TRBV20-1 and TRBJ2-5; D might be TRBD2 (5 bases). CDR3 length equals 11 residues. CDR1 is DFQATT, CDR2 SNEGSKA, per germline (reference sequence). V shed 4 bases and J shed 5 bases, with 8 bases lying between them. CDR3 nucleotides: TGCAGTGCTACTCGAGGGGAGACCCAGTACTTC. This gives the protein CSATRGETQYF.

This chain links TRBV5-6 with TRBJ2-1; a possible D gene is TRBD2 (6 bases). V was shortened by 3 bases and J by 4 bases, with 11 bases between the two germline ends. Per the germline V gene, CDR1 is SGHDT and CDR2 is YYEEEE. This CDR3 region has 14 residues. The CDR3 loop is CASSSPGLYNEQFF. The CDR3 DNA follows: TGTGCCAGCAGCTCACCGGGACTTTACAATGAGCAGTTCTTC.

As to this clone: An end of the junction differs from the germline gene, which may be a read error. V is TRBV5-1 and J is TRBJ2-5; D is possibly TRBD1 (6 bases). Germline CDR1 reads SGHRS; CDR2 reads YFSETQ. The CDR3 length is 12 residues. As DNA, the CDR3 is TGCGCCAGCAGCCCGAATAACCAGGACAGACACTTC. Its translation: CASSPNNQDRHF.

CDR3 in DNA: TGTGCCAGCAATAGACAGGGGTATGGCTACACCTTC. This encodes CASNRQGYGYTF. The chain uses TRBV2 and TRBJ1-2, with 8 bases identical to TRBD1. CDR3 length: 12 residues. Per the germline V gene, CDR1 is SNHLY and CDR2 is FYNNEI. Losses at the gene ends were 7 bases for V and 5 bases for J; bases not matched to a gene: 3.

This chain links TRBV3-1 (or the pseudogene TRBV3-2) with TRBJ1-4; 12 nucleotides line up with TRBD1. The V gene's germline CDR1 is LGHDT and CDR2 YNNKEL (reference sequence). The ends lost 3 bases at V and 5 bases at J; junction bases unmatched: 16. The CDR3 consists of 20 residues. The CDR3 DNA follows: TGTGCCAGCAGCCAGGGGACAGGGGGCATGAGAGGATGGGAGAATGAAAAACTGTTTTTT. This encodes CASSQGTGGMRGWENEKLFF.

With regard to this clone: The junction departs from the called germline gene at one end, perhaps through a read error. Other DNA sequences from this sample encode an identical CDR3 as well. Written as DNA, the CDR3 is TGTGCCAGCAGTTTAGACAGCTATGGCTACACCTTC. Its protein is CASSLDSYGYTF. The genes are TRBV7-9 and TRBJ1-2; tentatively, D is TRBD1 (5 bases). The CDR3 runs 12 residues. Germline V gene sequence: CDR1 SEHNR, CDR2 FQNEAQ (reference sequence).

This clone was observed a handful of times. This chain's CDR3 is CASSQNLDRPTYGYTF. The CDR3, as DNA: TGTGCCAGCAGCCAAAACCTGGACAGACCAACCTATGGCTACACCTTC. This chain links TRBV14 with TRBJ1-2, with D perhaps TRBD1 (6 bases). This CDR3 spans 16 amino acids. Trimming stripped 2 bases from V and 4 bases from J, with 17 bases between. Germline assignment: CDR1 SGHDN and CDR2 FVKESK.

CDR3 region: CASSSDRGEGYTF. The CDR3 DNA is TGTGCCAGCAGCTCGGACAGGGGCGAAGGCTACACCTTC. The gene calls are TRBV7-2 and TRBJ1-2; TRBD1 aligns across 9 bases. The CDR3 totals 13 residues. Germline assignment: CDR1 SGHTA and CDR2 FQGNSA. The junction had 5 bases not matched to a gene; V was cut back by 4 bases and J by 8 bases.